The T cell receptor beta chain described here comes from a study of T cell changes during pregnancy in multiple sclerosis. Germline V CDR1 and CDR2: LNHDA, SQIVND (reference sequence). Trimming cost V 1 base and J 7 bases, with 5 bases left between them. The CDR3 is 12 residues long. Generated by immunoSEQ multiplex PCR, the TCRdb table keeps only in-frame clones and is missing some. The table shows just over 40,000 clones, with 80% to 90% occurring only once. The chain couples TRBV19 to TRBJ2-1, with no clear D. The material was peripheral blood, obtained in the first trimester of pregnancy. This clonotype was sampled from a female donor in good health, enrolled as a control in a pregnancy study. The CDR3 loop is CASSIAQNEQFF. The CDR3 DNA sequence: TGTGCCAGTAGTATAGCACAGAATGAGCAGTTCTTC.